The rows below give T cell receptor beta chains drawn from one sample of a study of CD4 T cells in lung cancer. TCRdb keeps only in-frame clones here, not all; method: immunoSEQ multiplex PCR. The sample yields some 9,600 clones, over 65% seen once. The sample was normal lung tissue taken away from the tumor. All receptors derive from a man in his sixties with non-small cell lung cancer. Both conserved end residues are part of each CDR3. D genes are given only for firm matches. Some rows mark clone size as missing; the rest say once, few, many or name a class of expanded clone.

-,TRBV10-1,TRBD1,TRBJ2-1,TGCGCCACCGGGACAGGGGTCAATGAGCAGTTCTTC,CATGTGVNEQFF
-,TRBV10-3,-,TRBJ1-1,TGTGCCATCACCCCGACAGGCACTGAAGCTTTCTTT,CAITPTGTEAFF
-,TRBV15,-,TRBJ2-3,TGTGCCACCAGCAGAGATCAGGGTCGGTCCACAGATACGCAGTATTTT,CATSRDQGRSTDTQYF
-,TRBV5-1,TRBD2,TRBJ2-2,TGCGCCAGCAGCTTTTTGGGGAGCGGGAGTGTCCACGGGGAGCTGTTTTTT,CASSFLGSGSVHGELFF
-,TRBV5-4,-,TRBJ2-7,TGTGCCAGCAGCCCTCCTGGGAGGATGTCCTCATCCTACGAGCAGTACTTC,CASSPPGRMSSSYEQYF
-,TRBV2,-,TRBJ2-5,TGTGCCAGCAGTGAAGCAACAGCCGCAAGGACCCAGTACTTC,CASSEATAARTQYF
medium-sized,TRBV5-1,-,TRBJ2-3,TGCGCCAGCAGCAAACAGGTGGGCACAGATACGCAGTATTTT,CASSKQVGTDTQYF
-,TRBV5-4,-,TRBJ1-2,TGTGCCAGCAGCCCCGACAAGAACTATGGCTACACCTTC,CASSPDKNYGYTF
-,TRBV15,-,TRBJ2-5,TGTGCCACCAGCAGTAAGGCGGTAGAGACCCAGTACTTC,CATSSKAVETQYF
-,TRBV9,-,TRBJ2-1,TGTGCCAGCAGCCCAGTGGGTAGCCCCAGGGGTGAGCAGTTCTTC,CASSPVGSPRGEQFF
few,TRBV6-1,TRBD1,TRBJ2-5,TGTGCCAGCAGTGAGCCAGGGGGCTGGGGAGAGACCCAGTACTTC,CASSEPGGWGETQYF
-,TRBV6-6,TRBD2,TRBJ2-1,TGTGCCAGCTCTCTAGCGGGATACAATGAGCAGTTCTTC,CASSLAGYNEQFF
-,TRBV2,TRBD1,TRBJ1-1,TGTGCCAGCAGTTCGGACAGGGACACTGAAGCTTTCTTT,CASSSDRDTEAFF
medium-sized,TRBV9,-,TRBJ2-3,TGTGCCAGCAGCCCGGGGGGCGGCCCAGATACGCAGTATTTT,CASSPGGGPDTQYF
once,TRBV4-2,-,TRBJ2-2,TGTGCCAGCACCACAGGGAGCACCGGGGAGCTGTTTTTT,CASTTGSTGELFF